This T cell receptor beta chain is drawn from a study of shared clonotypes between healthy human individuals. Study outcomes and limitations: The represented genetic and exposure-history diversity was limited by the small number of donors. Exclusively blood specimens were collected; tissue repertoires likely differ.

Measured with immunoSEQ multiplex PCR; TCRdb has only the in-frame clones, and not every one. The sample yields about 520,000 clones, over 75% seen once. This clone was picked up a small number of times. Its specificity is not known. A read error may be the cause here, since a much bigger clone is one base away. The CDR3 covers 13 residues. Trimming removed 7 bases at V and 0 bases at J, with 9 bases between. Germline CDR1 SEHNR, CDR2 FQNEAQ (reference sequence). The chain combines TRBV7-9 with TRBJ1-1; weak D call: TRBD1 (6 bases). This clonotype was obtained from a woman aged 40 to 50 in good health. Some clones in this sample may be carry-over from other donors' samples. The specimen sequenced was PBMCs. CDR3 DNA sequence: TGTGCCAGCACCAGACAGGTGAACACTGAAGCTTTCTTT. Protein sequence: CASTRQVNTEAFF.